This entry concerns a single TCR beta chain. Its antigen is not identified. Every patient had mismatch repair deficiency by PCR or immunohistochemistry. A few pembrolizumab responders had their TCRs sequenced. The data were taken from a study of PD-1 blockade in mismatch repair-deficient tumors. Study observations and caveats: Tumor-resident clones, often absent from pretreatment blood, expanded after pembrolizumab and then contracted.

The assay was immunoSEQ multiplex PCR, and TCRdb's table has in-frame clones only and misses some. The profile shows about 100,000 clones, 65% to 85% of them singletons. The CDR3 is 13 amino acids. Trimming removed 8 bases from V and 7 bases from J, with 15 bases in between. Germline V gives CDR1 MNHNS, CDR2 SASEGT. This sequence joins TRBV6-1 and TRBJ1-5; D remains ambiguous. The source was peripheral blood, collected 36 weeks after starting pembrolizumab. The clonotype comes from an adult with mismatch repair-deficient cancer. The CDR3 nucleotides are TGTGCCAGCGGGCCCCTTGTGGGCCAGCCCCAGCATTTT. Its translation is CASGPLVGQPQHF.